A single sample is the source of the 11 T cell receptor beta chains below, sequenced in a study of cytomegalovirus exposure and HLA in healthy donors. Primers: 60 Vbeta forward and 13 Jbeta reverse. This table comes from immunoSEQ multiplex PCR, and its TCRdb copy is limited to in-frame clones, with some not included. The table shows tens of thousands of clones, with approximately 82% occurring only once. Sequenced input: PBMCs. Receptor source: a woman aged 18-30 years in good health and CMV-seronegative.

V and J are TRBV7-2 and TRBJ2-3; perhaps TRBD2 as D (6 bases). From germline, CDR1 is SGHTA and CDR2 FQGNSA. The CDR3 has 12 residues. Trimming shortened V by 10 bases and J by 2 bases, and 10 bases separated the two germline ends. Here the CDR3 DNA reads TGTGCCACAGGGACTTACACAGATACGCAGTATTTT. Translated: CATGTYTDTQYF.

This clone was counted once. The rearrangement links TRBV9 to TRBJ1-2; tentative D call: TRBD1 (6 bases). CDR1 is SGDLS and CDR2 is YYNGEE in the germline V gene. V was trimmed by 0 bases and J by 7 bases, leaving 13 bases between them. CDR3 length: 14 amino acids. The CDR3 DNA is TGTGCCAGCAGCGTAGGGTCTGGGGGCGGTGGCTACACCTTC. It yields the protein CASSVGSGGGGYTF.

The chain combines TRBV7-2 with TRBJ1-5; D is perhaps TRBD1 (5 bases). Germline CDR1 SGHTA, CDR2 FQGNSA. This CDR3 comprises 15 residues. V gave up 2 bases and J gave up 7 bases, with 15 bases separating them. The CDR3 DNA reads as TGTGCCAGCAGCTTACACCAGGGCGGTGGCCAGCCCCAGCATTTT. Translating it yields CASSLHQGGGQPQHF.

This chain joins TRBV16 and TRBJ2-5; D may be TRBD2 (6 bases). Germline V gene lookup returns CDR1 KGHSY and CDR2 FQNENV. This CDR3 has 13 residues. V was trimmed by 2 bases and J by 4 bases, leaving 8 bases between them. Written as DNA, the CDR3 is TGTGCCAGCAGCCAAGGGCGGGGAGAGACCCAGTACTTC. This translates into CASSQGRGETQYF.

V is TRBV4-3 and J is TRBJ2-4; D unclear. Trimming took off 0 bases at V and 4 bases at J, with 4 bases between the two ends. CDR1 LGHNA and CDR2 YSLEER come from the germline V gene. The CDR3 sequence is 13 residues long. This CDR3 reads CASSQDMKNIQYF. CDR3 DNA sequence: TGCGCCAGCAGCCAAGATATGAAAAACATTCAGTACTTC.

CDR3 residues: CASSRLAGGSYNEQFF. DNA of the CDR3: TGCGCCAGCAGCCGACTAGCGGGAGGATCCTACAATGAGCAGTTCTTC. V is TRBV5-1 and J is TRBJ2-1; 13 bases are a match to TRBD2. Trimming cost V 4 bases and J 1 base; bases outside gene matches: 2. Germline loops: CDR1 SGHRS, CDR2 YFSETQ. The CDR3 totals 16 residues.

The DNA for the CDR3 is TGCGCCAGCAGCCCCGGACTAGCGGAGTGCACAGATACGCAGTATTTT. It is translated as CASSPGLAECTDTQYF. The chain has TRBV4-1 and TRBJ2-3, with 10 bases that match TRBD2. CDR3 length: 16 residues. Unmatched junction bases numbered 5, after V lost 4 bases and J lost 1 base. Per the germline V gene, CDR1 is MGHRA and CDR2 is YSYEKL.

The chain has TRBV6-4 and TRBJ2-3, with 8 positions matching TRBD1. CDR3 length equals 15 residues. J was trimmed by 3 bases and V by 4 bases; bases with no gene match: 6. Germline assignment: CDR1 MRHNA and CDR2 SNTAGT. The CDR3 protein is CASSVSQGETDTQYF. CDR3 bases: TGTGCCAGCAGTGTTTCACAGGGGGAGACAGATACGCAGTATTTT.

The chain is built from TRBV2 and TRBJ1-1; D is possibly TRBD1 (5 bases). V was clipped by 2 bases and J by 1 base, with 14 bases between them. Germline assignment: CDR1 SNHLY and CDR2 FYNNEI. This CDR3 comprises 16 residues. DNA for the CDR3: TGTGCCAGCAGTGAAAGGGGAGGTCGGACGAACACTGAAGCTTTCTTT. Translation gives CASSERGGRTNTEAFF.

This chain links TRBV4-3 with TRBJ2-7, with D perhaps matching TRBD2 (7 bases). V was clipped by 0 bases and J by 4 bases, with 13 bases between them. Germline CDR1 is LGHNA and CDR2 is YSLEER. This CDR3 has 15 residues. CDR3 coding DNA: TGCGCCAGCAGCCAAGATGGGGGGGGGCGGTACGAGCAGTACTTC. This codes for CASSQDGGGRYEQYF.

This clone was seen a handful of times. The chain links TRBV13 to TRBJ2-3; 7 nucleotides match TRBD2. Trimming removed 5 bases from V and 4 bases from J; junction bases left unmatched: 12. The CDR3 is 16 amino acids. In germline, CDR1 is PRHDT, CDR2 FYEKMQ (reference sequence). In DNA form, the CDR3 reads TGTGCCAGCAGCCACACGCGGGACTATATAGCAGATACGCAGTATTTT. Residues: CASSHTRDYIADTQYF.